The sequence of this T cell receptor beta chain was determined in a study of lymphopenia after photon versus proton radiotherapy. General study points: Survival link was tested only in deceased patients; proton benefit remains a possibility. Post-nadir diversity loss with photons came from oligoclonal expansion, particularly CD8+ Temra cells. Relative stability marked proton patients; photon patients lost diversity and naive cells. In patients who died, overall survival fell as post-nadir TCR diversity dropped more.

This clone came up once. Its specificity is unknown. The CDR3 runs 15 residues. V lost 6 bases, J lost 7 bases, and 15 bases stayed unmatched. Germline CDR1 and CDR2: MDHEN and SYDVKM. Libraries were prepared by immunoSEQ multiplex PCR; TCRdb keeps only in-frame clonotypes and omits some of them. The sample holds around 150,000 clones, approximately 90% seen once. The TCR sequence derives from a man aged 45-60 years with gastric cancer. Sequenced here: peripheral blood, sampled from a patient treated with photon-based radiotherapy. The chain is built from TRBV28 and TRBJ2-7; 7 bases match TRBD1. The CDR3 bases are TGTGCCAGCAGACCCCTCGGACAGGCTGTTTGGGAGCAGTACTTC. This gives the protein CASRPLGQAVWEQYF.